This passage covers 6 T cell receptor beta chains from one sample sequenced in a study of T cell changes during pregnancy in multiple sclerosis. Generated by immunoSEQ multiplex PCR, the TCRdb table keeps only in-frame clones and is missing some. The sample yields approximately 130,000 clones, over 85% seen once. Sequencing was performed on peripheral blood, taken before pregnancy. The receptors were sampled from a female donor with multiple sclerosis, enrolled in a pregnancy study.

The chain couples TRBV5-4 to TRBJ1-2, with 8 bases lining up with TRBD1. Trimming took 4 bases from V and 4 from J; bases not matched to a gene: 9. In germline, CDR1 is SGHNT, CDR2 YYREEE (reference sequence). CDR3 size: 15 residues. CDR3 in DNA: TGTGCCAGCAGCAGGGATATACAGGGGGGCTATGGCTACACCTTC. As protein: CASSRDIQGGYGYTF. Variable domain in full (rest from reference TRBV5-4 and TRBJ1-2): ETGVTQSPTHLIKTRGQQVTLRCSSQSGHNTVSWYQQALGQGPQFIFQYYREEENGRGNFPPRFSGLQFPNYSSELNVNALELDDSALYLCASSRDIQGGYGYTFGSGTRLTVV.

The rearrangement links TRBV5-1 to TRBJ1-2; the D gene is possibly TRBD1 (5 bases). This CDR3 has 15 residues. CDR1 is SGHRS, CDR2 YFSETQ, per germline. The V gene lost 0 bases and the J gene lost 2 bases, with 11 bases spanning the gap. In DNA form, the CDR3 reads TGCGCCAGCAGCTTGGCCCCCCCAGGGAACTATGGCTACACCTTC. Amino acids: CASSLAPPGNYGYTF. Together with reference TRBV5-1 and TRBJ1-2, the CDR3 gives the full variable domain: KAGVTQTPRYLIKTRGQQVTLSCSPISGHRSVSWYQQTPGQGLQFLFEYFSETQRNKGNFPGRFSGRQFSNSRSEMNVSTLELGDSALYLCASSLAPPGNYGYTFGSGTRLTVV.

The V and J genes are TRBV6-6 and TRBJ1-1; no reliable D call. Trimming pared 2 bases from V and 0 bases from J, leaving 13 bases between. The germline V gene has CDR1 MNHNY and CDR2 SVGAGI (reference sequence). The CDR3 length is 16 residues. CDR3 loop: CASSYPHAVMNTEAFF. The CDR3 region has the DNA TGTGCCAGCAGTTACCCACACGCCGTAATGAACACTGAAGCTTTCTTT.

This clone appeared once. J is TRBJ2-3 and V is TRBV28; 7 bases match TRBD1. The CDR3 spans 15 residues. Germline V gene sequence: CDR1 MDHEN, CDR2 SYDVKM. V was clipped by 3 bases and J by 5 bases; unmatched bases: 8. CDR3 amino acids: CASSLVRGQKDTQYF. The DNA of the CDR3 is TGTGCCAGCAGTTTGGTGAGGGGGCAGAAAGATACGCAGTATTTT.

The chain is built from TRBV19 and TRBJ1-3; TRBD1 might be the D (5 bases). V was clipped by 3 bases and J by 0 bases, with 15 bases between them. The CDR3 totals 17 residues. Germline lookup yields CDR1 LNHDA and CDR2 SQIVND (reference sequence). The CDR3 nucleotides read TGTGCCAGTAGTATTTTGGAGACAGCAAGCTCTGGAAACACCATATATTTT. Encoded protein: CASSILETASSGNTIYF.

About this clone itself: Other DNA sequences in this specimen translate into the identical CDR3. CDR3 DNA: TGTGCCAGCAGTTCACCGGGACAGTCCTACGAGCAGTACTTC. It yields the protein CASSSPGQSYEQYF. The chain joins TRBV28 to TRBJ2-7; 7 bases line up with TRBD1. The J segment lost 1 base and the V segment lost 4 bases, leaving 4 bases of the junction unmatched. In germline, CDR1 is MDHEN, CDR2 SYDVKM. The CDR3 sequence is 14 residues long. The entire variable domain, with the rest obtained from reference TRBV28 and TRBJ2-7, is as follows: DVKVTQSSRYLVKRTGEKVFLECVQDMDHENMFWYRQDPGLGLRLIYFSYDVKMKEKGDIPEGYSVSREKKERFSLILESASTNQTSMYLCASSSPGQSYEQYFGPGTRLTVT.